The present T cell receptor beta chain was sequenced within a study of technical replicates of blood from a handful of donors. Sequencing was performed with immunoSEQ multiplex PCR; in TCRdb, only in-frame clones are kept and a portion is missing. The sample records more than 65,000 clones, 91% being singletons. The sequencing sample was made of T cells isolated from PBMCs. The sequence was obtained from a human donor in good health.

CDR3 in DNA: TGTGCCAGTAGTATAGTAGGGCAGGGGGCTCGGTATGGCTACACCTTC. Its translation: CASSIVGQGARYGYTF. This rearrangement joins TRBV19 to TRBJ1-2; 8 bases fit TRBD1. Trimming cost V 1 base and J 5 bases; bases outside gene matches: 9. The CDR3 totals 16 residues. The germline V gene has CDR1 LNHDA and CDR2 SQIVND (reference sequence).